These T cell receptor beta chains were read from a single sample in a study of cytomegalovirus exposure and HLA in healthy donors. The protocol was immunoSEQ multiplex PCR, while the TCRdb copy is restricted to in-frame clones and leaves out a portion. The sample has some 120,000 clones, 75% to 85% seen once. Sequencing used PBMCs. These receptors all come from a male donor in good health and CMV-seropositive. Each CDR3 is given with its conserved first and last residue. Fields, in order: CDR3 DNA, CDR3 protein, D gene, J gene, clone size, V gene. The D gene is left open where the match is weak. Size values are once, few and many counts, or a class for expanded clones, and some rows have none.

DNA: TGTGCCAGCAGTTACACAGGCTTGGGGGCCGAAGCTTTCTTT
CDR3: CASSYTGLGAEAFF
D: NA
J: TRBJ1-1
size: NA
V: TRBV6-5

DNA: TGTGCCAGCAGCTTAGATCCCCCTCGGCAGGGGGATACGCAGTATTTT
CDR3: CASSLDPPRQGDTQYF
D: NA
J: TRBJ2-3
size: NA
V: TRBV7-6

DNA: TGTGCCAGCAGCCCGAGACTAGCGGGAGGCGACGAGCAGTACTTC
CDR3: CASSPRLAGGDEQYF
D: TRBD2
J: TRBJ2-7
size: NA
V: TRBV7-3

DNA: TGTGCCTGGACCCCCTTGAGGGACAATGAGCAGTTCTTC
CDR3: CAWTPLRDNEQFF
D: NA
J: TRBJ2-1
size: NA
V: TRBV30

DNA: TGTGCCAGCAGTGTCGGCCAGGGGAACACTGAAGCTTTCTTT
CDR3: CASSVGQGNTEAFF
D: NA
J: TRBJ1-1
size: once
V: TRBV2

DNA: TGTGCCAGCAGCCTTACCGCAGGGGGAGCCTACAATGAGCAGTTCTTC
CDR3: CASSLTAGGAYNEQFF
D: TRBD1
J: TRBJ2-1
size: NA
V: TRBV28

DNA: TGTGCCAGCAGCTTAGTCTTTTCGGGAGGGCCCCTCCACGAGCAGTACTTC
CDR3: CASSLVFSGGPLHEQYF
D: TRBD2
J: TRBJ2-7
size: NA
V: TRBV11-2

DNA: TGTGCCAGTAGTCCCCAGGGACAGGGTCGCAATCAGCCCCAGCATTTT
CDR3: CASSPQGQGRNQPQHF
D: TRBD1
J: TRBJ1-5
size: NA
V: TRBV19

DNA: TGTGCCAGCAAACAGGTCTCCGGGGCCAACGTCCTGACTTTC
CDR3: CASKQVSGANVLTF
D: NA
J: TRBJ2-6
size: NA
V: TRBV2

DNA: TGTGCCAGCAGTAGCCGGGACACGGGTGAGACCCAGTACTTC
CDR3: CASSSRDTGETQYF
D: NA
J: TRBJ2-5
size: NA
V: TRBV27

DNA: TGTGCCTGGAGTGTTGAGAGAGAGACCCAGTACTTC
CDR3: CAWSVERETQYF
D: NA
J: TRBJ2-5
size: NA
V: TRBV30

DNA: TGTGCCACAGACGGTCCTAGCTCTGGGGCCAACGTCCTGACTTTC
CDR3: CATDGPSSGANVLTF
D: NA
J: TRBJ2-6
size: NA
V: TRBV11-2

DNA: TGTGCCAGCAGCTTCGCTAGCGGGAGTGCAGATACGCAGTATTTT
CDR3: CASSFASGSADTQYF
D: TRBD2
J: TRBJ2-3
size: NA
V: TRBV7-2

DNA: TGTGCCAGTAGTATCTGGGAGGGACTAGCGTATTACAATGAGCAGTTCTTC
CDR3: CASSIWEGLAYYNEQFF
D: TRBD2
J: TRBJ2-1
size: few
V: TRBV19

DNA: TGCGCCAGCAGCTGGGACAGGGCCGCCTCCTACAATGAGCAGTTCTTC
CDR3: CASSWDRAASYNEQFF
D: TRBD1
J: TRBJ2-1
size: once
V: TRBV5-1

DNA: TGTGCCATCAGACTAGCGGGAGAAACGGATACGCAGTATTTT
CDR3: CAIRLAGETDTQYF
D: TRBD2
J: TRBJ2-3
size: NA
V: TRBV10-3

DNA: TGTGCCAGCAGCTCGCCAATCTCGGGGTCTTATGGCTACACCTTC
CDR3: CASSSPISGSYGYTF
D: NA
J: TRBJ1-2
size: NA
V: TRBV5-4

DNA: TGCGCCAGCAGCCAAGACAGGGGGAGCAATCAGCCCCAGCATTTT
CDR3: CASSQDRGSNQPQHF
D: TRBD1
J: TRBJ1-5
size: NA
V: TRBV4-3

DNA: TGCAGCGTTGAGGGGGGGGACTACTATGGCTACACCTTC
CDR3: CSVEGGDYYGYTF
D: NA
J: TRBJ1-2
size: NA
V: TRBV29-1

DNA: TGCGCCAGCAGCTCAGCGGGAGTTGGAGAGACCCAGTACTTC
CDR3: CASSSAGVGETQYF
D: TRBD2
J: TRBJ2-5
size: NA
V: TRBV5-1

DNA: TGTGCCTGGAGTCGGCGGAACCAAGAGACCCAGTACTTC
CDR3: CAWSRRNQETQYF
D: NA
J: TRBJ2-5
size: NA
V: TRBV30

DNA: TGTGCCAGCAGCCCTCTAAACACCGGGGAGCTGTTTTTT
CDR3: CASSPLNTGELFF
D: NA
J: TRBJ2-2
size: NA
V: TRBV9

DNA: TGTGCCAGCAGTCCCCCAGGGACAGTCCCCGAGACCCAGTACTTC
CDR3: CASSPPGTVPETQYF
D: TRBD1
J: TRBJ2-5
size: few
V: TRBV28

DNA: TGTGCCAGCAGCAAATACGGGGGAGACAATGAGCAGTTCTTC
CDR3: CASSKYGGDNEQFF
D: NA
J: TRBJ2-1
size: NA
V: TRBV27

DNA: TGCGCCAGCAGCCGTCCGGGGGGTCCACCTTATGGCTACACCTTC
CDR3: CASSRPGGPPYGYTF
D: NA
J: TRBJ1-2
size: NA
V: TRBV5-1

DNA: TGCGCCAGCAGACCGGGACTAGCGGGAGTCGAGCAGTACTTC
CDR3: CASRPGLAGVEQYF
D: TRBD2
J: TRBJ2-7
size: NA
V: TRBV5-1

DNA: TGTGCCAGCTCACCGGGTGGACAGAATCAGAATGAGCAGTTCTTC
CDR3: CASSPGGQNQNEQFF
D: NA
J: TRBJ2-1
size: NA
V: TRBV18

DNA: TGTGCCAGCAGTTTGGGGGCGAGCACCCCAAGGTTCACAGATACGCAGTATTTT
CDR3: CASSLGASTPRFTDTQYF
D: NA
J: TRBJ2-3
size: NA
V: TRBV28

DNA: TGCGCCAGCTCAAGACAGGGGAGAGAGACCCAGTACTTC
CDR3: CASSRQGRETQYF
D: TRBD1
J: TRBJ2-5
size: NA
V: TRBV10-2

DNA: TGTGCCAGCAGCTTATACGATCAGAATGAGCAGTTCTTC
CDR3: CASSLYDQNEQFF
D: NA
J: TRBJ2-1
size: NA
V: TRBV7-9

DNA: TGTGCCAGCTCACCTGCGGGAAACACCATATATTTT
CDR3: CASSPAGNTIYF
D: NA
J: TRBJ1-3
size: once
V: TRBV18

DNA: TGTGCCAGCAGCCGTGGCGACATTGAGCAGTTCTTC
CDR3: CASSRGDIEQFF
D: NA
J: TRBJ2-1
size: NA
V: TRBV11-3

DNA: TGTGCCAGTAGTATCCTTCGTGGGACAGGAGTCGAAAAACTGTTTTTT
CDR3: CASSILRGTGVEKLFF
D: TRBD1
J: TRBJ1-4
size: NA
V: TRBV19

DNA: TGCAGCGTTGAACTCCCGGGGGAGTCCGAGCAGTACTTC
CDR3: CSVELPGESEQYF
D: NA
J: TRBJ2-7
size: NA
V: TRBV29-1

DNA: TGTGCCAGCTCACCGAGCAGGGGTGGACCTAACTATGGCTACACCTTC
CDR3: CASSPSRGGPNYGYTF
D: NA
J: TRBJ1-2
size: NA
V: TRBV18

DNA: TGTGCCAGCAGTTCCCCGCGGGGGCCAGGGTATGTGGCGGATACGCAGTATTTT
CDR3: CASSSPRGPGYVADTQYF
D: NA
J: TRBJ2-3
size: NA
V: TRBV27

DNA: TGTGCCACCCAACGGGACAGGGACTACAATGAGCAGTTCTTC
CDR3: CATQRDRDYNEQFF
D: TRBD1
J: TRBJ2-1
size: NA
V: TRBV15

DNA: TGTGCCAGCAGTTACGCGAAGAATCAGCCCCAGCATTTT
CDR3: CASSYAKNQPQHF
D: NA
J: TRBJ1-5
size: NA
V: TRBV6-5

DNA: TGTGCCGAATTCGTCAGGGGAGATGGAAACACCATATATTTT
CDR3: CAEFVRGDGNTIYF
D: NA
J: TRBJ1-3
size: NA
V: TRBV10-3

DNA: TGTGCCAGCAGCTTGCAACAGTACTCTAACTATGGCTACACCTTC
CDR3: CASSLQQYSNYGYTF
D: NA
J: TRBJ1-2
size: NA
V: TRBV5-5

DNA: TGCGCCAGCAGCCAAGATCTAGGGACAGGGATCACCGGGGAGCTGTTTTTT
CDR3: CASSQDLGTGITGELFF
D: TRBD1
J: TRBJ2-2
size: NA
V: TRBV4-3

DNA: TGTGCCAGCAGTCTCCTAAACGGGGATCAGCCCCAGCATTTT
CDR3: CASSLLNGDQPQHF
D: NA
J: TRBJ1-5
size: NA
V: TRBV27

DNA: TGTGCCAGCAACGCCCGCTCTAGACTAGCGGGAGATTCTAGCGGGGAGCTGTTTTTT
CDR3: CASNARSRLAGDSSGELFF
D: TRBD2
J: TRBJ2-2
size: few
V: TRBV9

DNA: TGTGCCTTGACGAGGGAGGTCGGGGAGCTGTTTTTT
CDR3: CALTREVGELFF
D: NA
J: TRBJ2-2
size: NA
V: TRBV30

DNA: TGTGCCAGCAGCTTAGGCTTCGGACACTCACGGCCCGAGCAGTACTTC
CDR3: CASSLGFGHSRPEQYF
D: NA
J: TRBJ2-7
size: NA
V: TRBV7-3

DNA: TGTGCCTGGTCCCTGGGACTAGCGGGAAGCACAGATACGCAGTATTTT
CDR3: CAWSLGLAGSTDTQYF
D: TRBD2
J: TRBJ2-3
size: few
V: TRBV30

DNA: TGTGCCAGCAGTTCGGAGGGGTATCAGCCCCAGCATTTT
CDR3: CASSSEGYQPQHF
D: NA
J: TRBJ1-5
size: NA
V: TRBV6-6

DNA: TGTGCCACCCCGGGACAGGGGGCCTATGAGCAGTTCTTC
CDR3: CATPGQGAYEQFF
D: TRBD1
J: TRBJ2-1
size: NA
V: TRBV15

DNA: TGTGCCAGCAGTCCCCGACAGGGCTCAAGGAATGAGCAGTTCTTC
CDR3: CASSPRQGSRNEQFF
D: TRBD1
J: TRBJ2-1
size: NA
V: TRBV6-5

DNA: TGTGCCAGCAGCGCGCTAGCGTCCGGGGAGCTGTTTTTT
CDR3: CASSALASGELFF
D: NA
J: TRBJ2-2
size: NA
V: TRBV7-2

DNA: TGCAGTGCTCTAGGGGCAGATACGCAGTATTTT
CDR3: CSALGADTQYF
D: NA
J: TRBJ2-3
size: few
V: TRBV20-1

DNA: TGTGCCAGCAGCCACGACAGGTGGGGGAAGAACACTGAAGCTTTCTTT
CDR3: CASSHDRWGKNTEAFF
D: NA
J: TRBJ1-1
size: NA
V: TRBV7-9

DNA: TGTGCCACAGGGGGGATTAATAGCAATCAGCCCCAGCATTTT
CDR3: CATGGINSNQPQHF
D: TRBD1
J: TRBJ1-5
size: NA
V: TRBV6-5

DNA: TGTGCCAGCAGCTTAGGACAGGGCTCTTACAATGAGCAGTTCTTC
CDR3: CASSLGQGSYNEQFF
D: TRBD1
J: TRBJ2-1
size: NA
V: TRBV7-8

DNA: TGTGCCAGCAGCTTTATATTCGACACTGAAGCTTTCTTT
CDR3: CASSFIFDTEAFF
D: NA
J: TRBJ1-1
size: NA
V: TRBV7-3

DNA: TGTGCCAGCAGCGCCCGGAGCGCTTCCCCCGTAGATACGCAGTATTTT
CDR3: CASSARSASPVDTQYF
D: NA
J: TRBJ2-3
size: NA
V: TRBV9

DNA: TGTGCCAGCAGTTTGGGCGGACTAGCGGGCAATGAGCAGTTCTTC
CDR3: CASSLGGLAGNEQFF
D: TRBD2
J: TRBJ2-1
size: NA
V: TRBV27